A single sample is the source of the 31 T cell receptor beta chains below, sequenced in a study of T cells after posttransplantation cyclophosphamide. Treatment was busulfan-fludarabine conditioning, a marrow graft, and cyclophosphamide on days +3 and +4. This table comes from immunoSEQ multiplex PCR, and its TCRdb copy is limited to in-frame clones, with some not included. The profile shows some 34,000 clones, roughly 73% of them singletons. Material: CD4+ T cells sorted from blood, obtained 1,700 to 2,000 days after a stem cell transplant with posttransplant cyclophosphamide. These receptors all stem from a female patient aged 40 to 50 who received an allogeneic stem cell transplant from a related donor, was CMV-positive, and had no GVHD. Some T cells may possibly be graft donor cells.

V usage is TRBV5-4 and J usage is TRBJ2-7; D remains ambiguous. CDR3 length equals 15 residues. Trimming cost V 4 bases and J 0 bases, with 14 bases left between them. Per germline, CDR1 SGHNT and CDR2 YYREEE (reference sequence). The CDR3 DNA is TGTGCCAGCAGCCCAAAGGCAGGCAGCTCCTACGAGCAGTACTTC. The encoded protein is CASSPKAGSSYEQYF. Supplemented by reference TRBV5-4 and TRBJ2-7, the full variable domain reads ETGVTQSPTHLIKTRGQQVTLRCSSQSGHNTVSWYQQALGQGPQFIFQYYREEENGRGNFPPRFSGLQFPNYSSELNVNALELDDSALYLCASSPKAGSSYEQYFGPGTRLTVT.

The chain combines TRBV21-1 with TRBJ2-2; the D call TRBD1 from the table was never checked on the DNA. TRBV21-1 is tagged as a pseudogene. The CDR3 runs to 18 residues. The CDR3 is CASSKALTGGAITGELFF. For the CDR3, the DNA is TGTGCCAGCAGCAAAGCGCTAACAGGGGGCGCTATCACCGGGGAGCTGTTTTTT.

This clone showed up just a few times. The chain has TRBV10-3 and TRBJ2-6, with D uncertain. Germline CDR1 and CDR2: ENHRY and SYGVKD. The CDR3 is 18 residues long. V was shortened by 4 bases and J by 5 bases, with 21 bases between the two germline ends. The CDR3 reads CAISVFTCIQSRANVLTF. The DNA for the CDR3 is TGTGCCATCAGTGTGTTTACCTGTATACAAAGTCGGGCCAACGTCCTGACTTTC.

V is TRBV27 and J is TRBJ1-6; D is perhaps TRBD1 (6 bases). Germline V gene data show CDR1 as MNHEY and CDR2 as SMNVEV (reference sequence). Trimming shortened V by 5 bases and J by 6 bases, and 17 bases separated the two germline ends. The CDR3 contains 16 residues. For the CDR3, the DNA is TGTGCCAGCAGTCACTCTTTAGGGGGATTTAATTCACCCCTCCACTTT. Protein: CASSHSLGGFNSPLHF.

This chain joins TRBV6-5 and TRBJ2-5; a weak D match, TRBD2 (5 bases). This CDR3 contains 14 residues. Germline CDR1 MNHEY, CDR2 SVGAGI. V was cut by 0 bases and J by 5 bases, with 10 bases left in between. The CDR3 bases are TGTGCCAGCAGTTACTCCCATGGCGGGGAGACCCAGTACTTC. As protein: CASSYSHGGETQYF.

This sequence joins TRBV7-9 and TRBJ2-3; 8 bases match TRBD2. The CDR3 has 14 amino acids. The J segment lost 4 bases and the V segment lost 3 bases, leaving 3 bases of the junction unmatched. CDR1 is SEHNR and CDR2 is FQNEAQ in the germline V gene (reference sequence). CDR3 sequence reads: CASSLSGGPDTQYF. CDR3 nucleotides: TGTGCCAGCAGCTTGAGCGGGGGCCCAGATACGCAGTATTTT.

The chain combines TRBV28 with TRBJ1-1; the D is unclear. Germline values: CDR1 MDHEN, CDR2 SYDVKM. This CDR3 contains 16 residues. The germline V and J ends were trimmed by 2 bases and 5 bases, with 18 bases remaining between them. Here the CDR3 DNA reads TGTGCCAGCAGTTTACCCCCGCCGGTGGGGAGGACTGAAGCTTTCTTT. As protein: CASSLPPPVGRTEAFF.

The chain employs TRBV15 and TRBJ2-6; D may be TRBD2 (6 bases). The germline V and J ends were trimmed by 3 bases and 2 bases, with 11 bases remaining between them. Germline V gene sequence: CDR1 LNHNV, CDR2 YYDKDF (reference sequence). The CDR3 runs to 16 residues. CDR3 in amino acids: CATSREGTPGANVLTF. CDR3 DNA: TGTGCCACCAGCAGGGAGGGAACTCCTGGGGCCAACGTCCTGACTTTC.

The V call is TRBV7-9, the J call TRBJ2-7, with 12 bases that match TRBD2. CDR3 length: 17 amino acids. The V gene's germline CDR1 is SEHNR and CDR2 FQNEAQ (reference sequence). Trimming cost V 0 bases and J 3 bases; bases outside gene matches: 6. In DNA, the CDR3 is TGTGCCAGCAGCTTAGCCGCTGGACTAGCGGGGAACTACGAGCAGTACTTC. Its translation is CASSLAAGLAGNYEQYF.

The chain joins TRBV13 to TRBJ1-3; D unclear. Deletions cut 2 bases from V and 4 bases from J, with 12 bases between. The CDR3 consists of 15 residues. Germline CDR1 and CDR2: PRHDT and FYEKMQ (reference sequence). The CDR3 loop reads CASSLTPGSGNTIYF. CDR3 DNA sequence: TGTGCCAGCAGCTTAACTCCGGGTTCGGGAAACACCATATATTTT.

The chain joins TRBV5-4 to TRBJ2-1, with 10 bases matching TRBD2. CDR1 is SGHNT, CDR2 YYREEE, per germline (reference sequence). Trimming removed 0 bases from V and 2 bases from J; junction bases left unmatched: 5. The CDR3 length is 17 residues. CDR3 coding DNA: TGTGCCAGCAGCTTGGAAAGGACTAGCGGCACCTACAATGAGCAGTTCTTC. Encoded protein: CASSLERTSGTYNEQFF.

The rearrangement joins TRBV19 to TRBJ1-5; TRBD1 is a possible D gene (5 bases). The length of the CDR3 is 17 residues. Trimming left V 4 bases short and J 0 bases short, with 16 bases between. Germline-derived CDR1 and CDR2 are LNHDA and SQIVND (reference sequence). For the CDR3, the DNA is TGTGCCAGTAGTACCACCGGCAGAGGACATAGCAATCAGCCCCAGCATTTT. Translation gives CASSTTGRGHSNQPQHF.

The V gene is TRBV6-6, the J gene TRBJ2-2; D perhaps matches TRBD2 (6 bases). Germline loops: CDR1 MNHNY, CDR2 SVGAGI (reference sequence). The CDR3 covers 14 residues. Deletions cut 10 bases from V and 6 bases from J, with 18 bases between. The CDR3 DNA sequence: TGTGCCACCATCGAACGGGGGTTTGCCGGGGAGCTGTTTTTT. Protein sequence: CATIERGFAGELFF.

This chain uses TRBV7-2 with TRBJ1-5; TRBD1 matches 7 bases. V dropped 4 bases and J dropped 3; count of bases not matched to a gene: 3. The length of the CDR3 is 14 residues. CDR1 and CDR2 from the germline V gene are SGHTA and FQGNSA. CDR3 in DNA: TGTGCCAGCAGCTGGGGGACAGTCAATCAGCCCCAGCATTTT. Translation gives CASSWGTVNQPQHF.

The rearrangement joins TRBV7-3 to TRBJ2-3, with 10 bases matching TRBD1. Per the germline V gene, CDR1 is SGHTA and CDR2 is FQGTGA. This CDR3 has 17 amino acids. J lost 6 bases, V lost 5 bases, and 14 bases had no gene match. CDR3 nucleotide sequence: TGTGCCAGCAGCCCCAACCCCGGGACAGGGGTACGGGATACGCAGTATTTT. Protein: CASSPNPGTGVRDTQYF.

The V and J genes are TRBV15 and TRBJ1-5, with a tentative D call TRBD1 (5 bases). This CDR3 comprises 19 residues. Germline V gives CDR1 LNHNV, CDR2 YYDKDF (reference sequence). V lost 0 bases and J lost 2, with 20 bases in between. The CDR3 DNA reads TGTGCCACCAGCAGAGATCTGGGAGGGTTCGGGGGTGGCAATCAGCCCCAGCATTTT. It specifies CATSRDLGGFGGGNQPQHF. Based on the CDR3 plus reference TRBV15 and TRBJ1-5, the full variable domain is DAMVIQNPRYQVTQFGKPVTLSCSQTLNHNVMYWYQQKSSQAPKLLFHYYDKDFNNEADTPDNFQSRRPNTSFCFLDIRSPGLGDTAMYLCATSRDLGGFGGGNQPQHFGDGTRLSIL.

The chain recombines TRBV7-8 with TRBJ2-2; D is possibly TRBD1 (5 bases). Per the germline V gene, CDR1 is SGHVS and CDR2 is FQNEAQ. Deletions cut 6 bases from V and 5 bases from J, with 16 bases between. This CDR3 has 15 residues. CDR3 sequence: CASSGAALRTGELFF. CDR3 coding DNA: TGTGCCAGCAGTGGGGCAGCCTTGAGGACCGGGGAGCTGTTTTTT.

The chain combines TRBV5-1 with TRBJ2-1, with D perhaps matching TRBD1 (7 bases). Germline CDR1 SGHRS, CDR2 YFSETQ. The CDR3 extends over 16 amino acids. V lost 5 bases and J lost 3, with 18 bases in between. In DNA, the CDR3 is TGCGCCAGCAGTCCAGGGGGGATCCTAAACTACAATGAGCAGTTCTTC. Encoded protein: CASSPGGILNYNEQFF.

The V gene is TRBV7-2, the J gene TRBJ2-1; 14 bases align to TRBD2. CDR3 size: 15 residues. The V gene end was trimmed by 5 bases and the J gene end by 6 bases; junction bases not matched to a gene: 3. The germline V gene has CDR1 SGHTA and CDR2 FQGNSA. Written as DNA, the CDR3 is TGTGCCAGCAGCCGACTAGCGGGGGGGCTCAATGAGCAGTTCTTC. This translates into CASSRLAGGLNEQFF.

This rearrangement joins TRBV5-1 to TRBJ2-3, with 8 positions matching TRBD1. Germline-derived CDR1 and CDR2 are SGHRS and YFSETQ. J lost 2 bases, V lost 0 bases, and 5 bases had no gene match. This CDR3 region has 16 residues. DNA of the CDR3: TGCGCCAGCAGCTTGGCGGGGGACAGGCCCACAGATACGCAGTATTTT. Its protein is CASSLAGDRPTDTQYF.

Written as DNA, the CDR3 is TGTGCCACCAGCGGGCTAGCGGGAGAGAGCACAGATACGCAGTATTTT. Translation: CATSGLAGESTDTQYF. V is TRBV15 and J is TRBJ2-3, with 10 bases that match TRBD2. Germline assignment: CDR1 LNHNV and CDR2 YYDKDF (reference sequence). J gave up 0 bases and V 5 bases, and 5 bases lay outside the gene matches. This CDR3 comprises 16 residues. The whole variable domain, remainder taken from reference TRBV15 and TRBJ2-3, is DAMVIQNPRYQVTQFGKPVTLSCSQTLNHNVMYWYQQKSSQAPKLLFHYYDKDFNNEADTPDNFQSRRPNTSFCFLDIRSPGLGDTAMYLCATSGLAGESTDTQYFGPGTRLTVL.

This chain uses TRBV6-4 with TRBJ2-7; 7 bases are shared with TRBD1. Germline V gives CDR1 MRHNA, CDR2 SNTAGT. This CDR3 spans 14 amino acids. The J segment lost 4 bases and the V segment lost 0 bases, leaving 3 bases of the junction unmatched. The CDR3 nucleotides are TGTGCCAGCAGTGACTCGGGACAGAAATACGAGCAGTACTTC. Its protein is CASSDSGQKYEQYF.

The chain joins TRBV5-1 to TRBJ2-5, with D tentatively TRBD2 (7 bases). V lost 5 bases, J lost 1 base, and 12 bases lay in between. The CDR3 contains 14 residues. The germline V gene has CDR1 SGHRS and CDR2 YFSETQ. In DNA, the CDR3 is TGCGCCAGCAGGTGGGAGGGGGGCCAAGAGACCCAGTACTTC. Translating it yields CASRWEGGQETQYF.

This rearrangement joins TRBV6-4 to TRBJ2-7; 7 nucleotides match TRBD1. Per the germline V gene, CDR1 is MRHNA and CDR2 is SNTAGT. With 6 bases clipped from V and 2 bases from J, the junction kept 7 bases outside the gene matches. The CDR3 runs 14 residues. In nucleotides, the CDR3 is TGTGCCAGCAGACCCGGGACAGCTGCCTACGAGCAGTACTTC. It is translated as CASRPGTAAYEQYF.

The rearrangement uses TRBV28 and TRBJ1-5; D uncertain. The germline CDR1 and CDR2 sequences are MDHEN and SYDVKM. The CDR3 is made up of 14 amino acids. Trimming stripped 2 bases from V and 10 bases from J, with 15 bases between. CDR3 amino acids: CASSLTGPGRPQHF. The CDR3 nucleotides read TGTGCCAGCAGTTTAACCGGCCCAGGCAGACCCCAGCATTTT.

The rearrangement uses TRBV7-6 and TRBJ2-3, with TRBD1 matching 9 bases. This CDR3 has 17 residues. Germline V gene sequence: CDR1 SGHVS, CDR2 FNYEAQ. The trim removed 5 bases at V and 2 bases at J, leaving 11 bases unmatched. The CDR3 DNA is TGTGCCAGCAGCGGATTGCCGAGGACAGGGGTCACAGATACGCAGTATTTT. Translation gives CASSGLPRTGVTDTQYF.

The rearrangement uses TRBV19 and TRBJ2-7, with TRBD1 matching over 7 bases. This CDR3 is 14 amino acids long. The ends lost 5 bases at V and 3 bases at J; junction bases unmatched: 7. Germline loops: CDR1 LNHDA, CDR2 SQIVND (reference sequence). CDR3 region: CASSSGTVGYEQYF. CDR3 DNA: TGTGCCAGTAGTTCCGGGACAGTCGGCTACGAGCAGTACTTC.

The rearrangement links TRBV5-1 to TRBJ2-7; the match to TRBD2 covers 14 bases. Per the germline V gene, CDR1 is SGHRS and CDR2 is YFSETQ. CDR3 length: 16 residues. V was pared by 2 bases and J by 8 bases, with 9 bases of the junction left unmatched. The CDR3 sequence is CASSFGTSGGDTKQYF. The CDR3 DNA follows: TGCGCCAGCAGCTTTGGGACTAGCGGGGGTGATACAAAGCAGTACTTC. The whole variable domain, remainder taken from reference TRBV5-1 and TRBJ2-7, is KAGVTQTPRYLIKTRGQQVTLSCSPISGHRSVSWYQQTPGQGLQFLFEYFSETQRNKGNFPGRFSGRQFSNSRSEMNVSTLELGDSALYLCASSFGTSGGDTKQYFGPGTRLTVT.

This clone was recorded a few times. Written as DNA, the CDR3 is TGTGCCAGCAGCCCGAGGGACACGAATCAGCCCCAGCATTTT. It translates to CASSPRDTNQPQHF. This chain uses TRBV5-6 with TRBJ1-5, with TRBD1 as a possible D gene (6 bases). There are 14 residues in the CDR3. The germline CDR1 and CDR2 sequences are SGHDT and YYEEEE. Trimming cost V 4 bases and J 4 bases, with 12 bases left between them.

CDR3 residues: CASSPRSAGKETQYF. The CDR3 coding sequence is TGTGCCAGCAGCCCGAGATCAGCAGGGAAAGAGACCCAGTACTTC. The gene calls are TRBV9 and TRBJ2-5, with D possibly being TRBD1 (5 bases). V lost 4 bases and J 3 bases, leaving 16 bases between the germline ends. The CDR3 loop spans 15 amino acids. Germline values: CDR1 SGDLS, CDR2 YYNGEE.

V is TRBV2 and J is TRBJ2-1; the match to TRBD2 covers 8 bases. The junction had 4 bases not matched to a gene; V was cut back by 4 bases and J by 2 bases. Germline V gene sequence: CDR1 SNHLY, CDR2 FYNNEI. This CDR3 has 15 amino acids. CDR3 protein: CASSGKAGAYNEQFF. The CDR3 DNA sequence: TGTGCCAGCAGTGGTAAAGCGGGGGCCTACAATGAGCAGTTCTTC.